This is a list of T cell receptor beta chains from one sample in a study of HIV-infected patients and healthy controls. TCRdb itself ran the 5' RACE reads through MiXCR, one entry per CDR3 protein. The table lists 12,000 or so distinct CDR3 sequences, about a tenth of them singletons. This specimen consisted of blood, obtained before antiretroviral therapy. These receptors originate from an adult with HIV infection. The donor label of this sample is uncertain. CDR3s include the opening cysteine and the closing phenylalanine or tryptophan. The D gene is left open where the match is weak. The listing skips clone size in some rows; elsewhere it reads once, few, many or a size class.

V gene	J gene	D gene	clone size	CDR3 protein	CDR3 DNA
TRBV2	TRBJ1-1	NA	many	CASESVLNTEAFF	TGTGCCAGCGAAAGTGTGTTGAACACTGAAGCTTTCTTT
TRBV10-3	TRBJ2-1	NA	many	CAISESSGVGEQFF	TGTGCCATCAGTGAAAGTTCTGGGGTCGGTGAGCAGTTCTTC
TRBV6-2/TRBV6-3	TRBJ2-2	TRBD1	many	CASMLPGQGRRNTGELFF	TGTGCCAGCATGCTACCGGGACAGGGGAGAAGGAACACCGGGGAGCTGTTTTTT
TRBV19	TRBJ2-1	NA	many	CASSSGRNSYNEQFF	TGTGCCAGTAGTTCGGGACGGAACTCCTACAATGAGCAGTTCTTC
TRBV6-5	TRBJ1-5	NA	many	CASSYSMNQPQHF	TGTGCCAGCAGTTACTCGATGAATCAGCCCCAGCATTTT
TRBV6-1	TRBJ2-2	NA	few	CASRPLGNTGELFF	TGTGCCAGCAGGCCTCTAGGGAACACCGGGGAGCTGTTTTTT
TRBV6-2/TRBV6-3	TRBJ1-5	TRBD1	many	CASSSAVGGGSNQPQHF	TGTGCCAGCAGTTCCGCCGTAGGGGGCGGAAGCAATCAGCCCCAGCATTTT
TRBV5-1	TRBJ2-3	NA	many	CASSYYGTESTDTQYF	TGCGCCAGCAGCTATTACGGGACGGAGTCGACAGATACGCAGTATTTT
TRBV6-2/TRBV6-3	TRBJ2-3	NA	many	CASRGLASTDTQYF	TGTGCCAGCAGGGGACTTGCTAGCACAGATACGCAGTATTTT
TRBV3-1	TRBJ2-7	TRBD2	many	CASSQSPGLAGGYSYEQYF	TGTGCCAGCAGCCAGTCACCGGGACTAGCGGGAGGGTATTCCTACGAGCAGTACTTC
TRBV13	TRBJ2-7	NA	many	CASSFSSGPPGDYEQYF	TGTGCCAGCAGCTTCTCCTCTGGACCCCCGGGGGACTACGAGCAGTACTTC
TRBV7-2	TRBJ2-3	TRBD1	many	CASSVVGQGAEDTQYF	TGTGCCAGCAGCGTAGTGGGACAGGGGGCGGAAGATACGCAGTATTTT
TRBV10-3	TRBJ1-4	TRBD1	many	CAIRPGQGATNEKLFF	TGTGCCATCAGACCGGGACAGGGTGCAACTAATGAAAAACTGTTTTTT
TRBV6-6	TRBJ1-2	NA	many	CASSYRGARANYGYTF	TGTGCCAGCAGTTATAGGGGGGCCCGAGCTAACTATGGCTACACCTTC
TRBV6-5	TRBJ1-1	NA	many	CASSYSEAGAEAFF	TGTGCCAGCAGTTACTCGGAGGCTGGAGCCGAAGCTTTCTTT
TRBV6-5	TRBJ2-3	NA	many	CAAAGGTDTQYF	TGTGCCGCGGCAGGGGGCACAGATACGCAGTATTTT
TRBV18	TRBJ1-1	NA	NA	CASSPDIGQNTEAFF	TGTGCCAGCTCACCAGACATAGGTCAGAACACTGAAGCTTTCTTT
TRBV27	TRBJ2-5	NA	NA	CASSPPPGQPLETQYF	TGTGCCAGCAGTCCACCTCCGGGACAACCCTTGGAGACCCAGTACTTC
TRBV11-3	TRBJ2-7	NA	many	CASSLDSYEQYF	TGTGCCAGCAGCTTGGACAGCTACGAGCAGTACTTC
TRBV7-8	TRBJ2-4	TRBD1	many	CASSLASSQGKVKNIQYF	TGTGCCAGCAGCTTGGCCTCCTCACAGGGGAAGGTCAAAAACATTCAGTACTTC